This entry concerns a single T cell receptor (beta chain). The data originate from a study of CD8 T cells in Susac syndrome. The RNA, roughly 0.45 to 1 ug, was put through reverse transcription using random hexamers. MiXCR, applied by TCRdb to the immunoSEQ multiplex PCR reads, yields one record per CDR3 protein. The sample consists of 150,000 to 200,000 distinct CDR3 sequences, roughly 94% of them appearing once. Negative isolation yielded CD4+ and CD8+ T cells, and FACS enriched TEMRA cells. Germline CDR1 is MNHEY and CDR2 is SMNVEV (reference sequence). Trimming left V 6 bases short and J 0 bases short, with 6 bases between. The CDR3 sequence is 13 residues long.

The sequenced material came from CD4+ T cells from PBMCs. This clonotype was obtained from a human donor with multiple sclerosis. This chain links TRBV27 with TRBJ1-5, with D uncertain. CDR3 nucleotide sequence: TGTGCCAGCAGGCGCTATAGCAATCAGCCCCAGCATTTT. Translation: CASRRYSNQPQHF.